The following is a T cell receptor (beta chain) sequence with its context. The read ends 3 residues before the CDR3 terminus; that terminus is restored from the germline J gene. Germline V gene sequence: CDR1 MDHEN, CDR2 SYDVKM. Trimming removed 5 bases at V and 0 bases at J, with 14 bases between. This CDR3 spans 16 amino acids. The sample is drawn from a study of T cells in women clearing cervical HPV infection. Study background: Controls' single incident HPV16 infection cleared within 12 months without precancer. HLA type could not be excluded as a confounder.

All participants had a single incident cervical HPV16 infection, and prevalent HPV16 infections were excluded. Libraries were prepared by immunoSEQ multiplex PCR; TCRdb keeps only in-frame clonotypes and omits some of them. Listed are over 10,000 clones; roughly 25% falls within the top ten. The TCR sequence derives from a woman between 18 and 69 years old with a cervical HPV16 infection that either progressed to CIN3+ or cleared (not recorded which). Sequenced sample: blood buffy coat. V usage is TRBV28 and J usage is TRBJ2-4; D is possibly TRBD2 (6 bases). Here the CDR3 reads CASSPTPGVAKNIQYF. Partial CDR3 DNA: TGTGCCAGCAGTCCCACCCCGGGGGTAGCCAAAAACATT.